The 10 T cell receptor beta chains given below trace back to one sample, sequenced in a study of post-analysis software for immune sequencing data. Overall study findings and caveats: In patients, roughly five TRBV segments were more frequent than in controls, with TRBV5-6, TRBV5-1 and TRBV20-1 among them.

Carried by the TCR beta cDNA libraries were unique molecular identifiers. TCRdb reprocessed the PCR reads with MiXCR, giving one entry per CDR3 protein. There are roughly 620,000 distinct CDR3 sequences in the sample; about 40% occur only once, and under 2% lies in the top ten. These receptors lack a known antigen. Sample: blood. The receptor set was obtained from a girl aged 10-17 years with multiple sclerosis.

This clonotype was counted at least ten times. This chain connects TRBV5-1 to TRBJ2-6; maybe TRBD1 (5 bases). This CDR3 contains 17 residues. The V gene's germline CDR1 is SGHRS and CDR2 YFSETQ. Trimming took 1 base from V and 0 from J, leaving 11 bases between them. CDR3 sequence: CASSLYRFGSGANVLTF. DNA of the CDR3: TGCGCCAGCAGCTTGTACAGGTTTGGCTCTGGGGCCAACGTCCTGACTTTC.

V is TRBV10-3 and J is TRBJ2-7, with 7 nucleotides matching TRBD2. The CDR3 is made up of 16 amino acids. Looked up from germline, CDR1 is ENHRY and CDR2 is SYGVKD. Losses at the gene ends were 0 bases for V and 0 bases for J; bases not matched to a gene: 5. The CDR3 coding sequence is TGTGCCATCAGTGAGTCGAACCTAGCGGTCTCCTACGAGCAGTACTTC. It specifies CAISESNLAVSYEQYF.

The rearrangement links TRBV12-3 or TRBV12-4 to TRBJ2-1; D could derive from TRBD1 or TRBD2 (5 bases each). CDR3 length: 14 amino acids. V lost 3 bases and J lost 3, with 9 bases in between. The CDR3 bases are TGTGCCAGCAGTTTGGGGGAGAGCTACAATGAGCAGTTCTTC. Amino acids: CASSLGESYNEQFF.

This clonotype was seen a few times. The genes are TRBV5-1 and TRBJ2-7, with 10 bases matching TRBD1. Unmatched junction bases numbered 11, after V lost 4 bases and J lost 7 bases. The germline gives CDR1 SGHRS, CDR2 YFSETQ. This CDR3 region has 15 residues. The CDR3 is CASSTDRGRGLEQYF. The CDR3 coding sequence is TGCGCCAGCAGCACCGACAGGGGGCGAGGGCTAGAGCAGTACTTC.

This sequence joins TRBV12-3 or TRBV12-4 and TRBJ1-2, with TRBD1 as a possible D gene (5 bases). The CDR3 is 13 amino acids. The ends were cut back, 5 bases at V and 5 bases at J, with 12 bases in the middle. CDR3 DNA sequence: TGTGCCAGCAGTAGACAGTCTAGTTATGGCTACACCTTC. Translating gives CASSRQSSYGYTF.

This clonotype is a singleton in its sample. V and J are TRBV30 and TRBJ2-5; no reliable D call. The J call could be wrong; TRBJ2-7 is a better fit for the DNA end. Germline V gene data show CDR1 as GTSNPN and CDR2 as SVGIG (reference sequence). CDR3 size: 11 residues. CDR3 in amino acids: CAWSHRYEQYF. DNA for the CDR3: TGTGCCTGGAGTCACAGATACGAGCAGTACTTC.

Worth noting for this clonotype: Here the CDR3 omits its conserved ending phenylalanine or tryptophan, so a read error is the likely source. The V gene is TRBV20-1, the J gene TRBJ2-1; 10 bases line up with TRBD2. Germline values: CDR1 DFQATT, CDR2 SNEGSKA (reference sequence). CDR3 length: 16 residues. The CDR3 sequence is CGARIIRTSGYNEQFC. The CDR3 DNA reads TGCGGTGCTAGAATCATCCGGACTAGCGGTTACAATGAGCAGTTCTGC.

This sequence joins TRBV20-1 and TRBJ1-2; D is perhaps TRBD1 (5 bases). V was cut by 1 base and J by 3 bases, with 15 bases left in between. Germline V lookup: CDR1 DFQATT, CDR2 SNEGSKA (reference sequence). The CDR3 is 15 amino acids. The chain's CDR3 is CSARAQTAVDYGYTF. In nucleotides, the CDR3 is TGCAGTGCTAGAGCCCAGACAGCCGTCGACTATGGCTACACCTTC.

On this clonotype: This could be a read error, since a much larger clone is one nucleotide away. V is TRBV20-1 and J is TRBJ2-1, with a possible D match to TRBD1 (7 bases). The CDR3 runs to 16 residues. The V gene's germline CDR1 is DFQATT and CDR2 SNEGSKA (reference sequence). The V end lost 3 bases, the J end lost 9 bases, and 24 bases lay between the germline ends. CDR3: CSASPADRVEGSEQFF. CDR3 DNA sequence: TGCAGTGCTAGCCCTGCTGACAGGGTGGAGGGCAGTGAGCAGTTCTTC.

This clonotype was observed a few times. CDR3 loop: CASSPAPSGANVLTF. The CDR3 coding sequence is TGTGCCAGCAGCCCGGCCCCCTCTGGGGCCAACGTCCTGACTTTC. The chain uses TRBV5-6 and TRBJ2-6; D not resolved. The germline CDR1 and CDR2 sequences are SGHDT and YYEEEE. Between the trimmed V and J ends, which lost 4 bases and 0 bases, there was a span of 8 bases. The CDR3 length is 15 residues.